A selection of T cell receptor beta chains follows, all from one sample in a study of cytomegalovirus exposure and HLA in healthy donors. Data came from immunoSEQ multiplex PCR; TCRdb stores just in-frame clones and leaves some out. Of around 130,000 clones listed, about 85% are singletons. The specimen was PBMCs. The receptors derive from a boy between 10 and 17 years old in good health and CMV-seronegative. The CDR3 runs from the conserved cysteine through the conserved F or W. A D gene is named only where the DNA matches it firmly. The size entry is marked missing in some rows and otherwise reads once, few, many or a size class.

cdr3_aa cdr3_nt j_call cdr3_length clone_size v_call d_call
CASSLGRLDHEKLFF TGCGCCAGCAGCCTTGGGAGATTAGATCATGAAAAACTGTTTTTT TRBJ1-4 15 NA TRBV4-1 NA
CASSLTRTSGYEQYF TGTGCCAGCAGCCTGACCCGGACTAGCGGCTACGAGCAGTACTTC TRBJ2-7 15 NA TRBV7-8 TRBD2
CASSVTSGRAGETQYF TGTGCCAGCAGCGTGACTAGCGGGAGGGCCGGCGAGACCCAGTACTTC TRBJ2-5 16 NA TRBV9 TRBD2
CASRGDTEAFF TGTGCCAGCAGAGGAGACACTGAAGCTTTCTTT TRBJ1-1 11 NA TRBV6-1 NA
CASSQGLAGNTQYF TGTGCCAGCAGCCAAGGACTAGCGGGGAATACGCAGTATTTT TRBJ2-3 14 NA TRBV4-2 TRBD2
CASSLAGGSSYNEQFF TGCGCCAGCAGCTTGGCGGGGGGGAGCTCCTACAATGAGCAGTTCTTC TRBJ2-1 16 NA TRBV5-1 TRBD2
CASSSASGDPYEQYF TGTGCCAGCAGCTCTGCTAGCGGGGACCCCTACGAGCAGTACTTC TRBJ2-7 15 NA TRBV5-4 TRBD2
CASSLGTGSYEQYF TGTGCCAGCAGCTTAGGGACAGGGTCCTACGAGCAGTACTTC TRBJ2-7 14 NA TRBV11-1 TRBD1
CASSTENEQFF TGTGCCAGCAGCACCGAGAATGAGCAGTTCTTC TRBJ2-1 11 NA TRBV5-4 NA
CASSQLANEQFF TGTGCCAGCAGTCAACTAGCCAATGAGCAGTTCTTC TRBJ2-1 12 NA TRBV6-1 NA
CASSLVLQGNTGELFF TGTGCCAGCAGCTTAGTGCTCCAGGGGAACACCGGGGAGCTGTTTTTT TRBJ2-2 16 NA TRBV7-2 NA
CASSPGQAFEQYF TGCGCCAGCAGCCCCGGACAGGCCTTCGAGCAGTACTTC TRBJ2-7 13 NA TRBV4-3 TRBD1
CAWSVQGVYGYTF TGTGCCTGGAGTGTACAGGGAGTGTATGGCTACACCTTC TRBJ1-2 13 once TRBV30 NA
CASSPEGGQPQHF TGTGCCAGCAGCCCCGAAGGGGGTCAGCCCCAGCATTTT TRBJ1-5 13 NA TRBV7-8 NA
CASSPMGDTGYEQYF TGTGCCAGCTCACCAATGGGGGACACCGGCTACGAGCAGTACTTC TRBJ2-7 15 NA TRBV18 NA
CASSIAGTGSYEQYF TGTGCCAGTAGTATAGCCGGGACAGGGTCCTACGAGCAGTACTTC TRBJ2-7 15 once TRBV19 TRBD1
CAWSVLRFPYEQYF TGTGCCTGGAGTGTACTTCGTTTCCCCTACGAGCAGTACTTC TRBJ2-7 14 NA TRBV30 NA
CASSEQSYEQYF TGTGCCAGCAGTGAACAGTCCTACGAGCAGTACTTC TRBJ2-7 12 NA TRBV6-1 NA
CASSLVGGRSSYEQYF TGTGCCAGCAGCTTAGTAGGTGGCCGGAGCTCCTACGAGCAGTACTTC TRBJ2-7 16 NA TRBV7-8 NA
CASSVLLAGINTDTQYF TGTGCCAGCAGCGTCCTCCTAGCGGGGATTAACACAGATACGCAGTATTTT TRBJ2-3 17 NA TRBV13 TRBD2
CAWSVGGRAWGETQYF TGTGCCTGGAGTGTAGGAGGGAGGGCCTGGGGAGAGACCCAGTACTTC TRBJ2-5 16 NA TRBV30 TRBD2
CASSLSGGVYEQYF TGTGCCAGCAGCTTAAGCGGGGGCGTCTACGAGCAGTACTTC TRBJ2-7 14 NA TRBV7-9 TRBD2
CASSEATGEQPQHF TGTGCCAGCAGTGAAGCGACAGGGGAGCAGCCCCAGCATTTT TRBJ1-5 14 NA TRBV2 TRBD1
CATLTPGKLFF TGTGCCACCCTCACACCTGGAAAACTGTTTTTT TRBJ1-4 11 few TRBV19 NA
CASSPGTASYGYTF TGTGCCAGCTCACCCGGGACAGCAAGCTATGGCTACACCTTC TRBJ1-2 14 NA TRBV18 TRBD1
CASSLATGVHYGYTF TGCGCCAGCAGCTTGGCCACAGGGGTGCACTATGGCTACACCTTC TRBJ1-2 15 NA TRBV5-1 TRBD1
CAISGTVGNTEAFF TGTGCCATCAGTGGGACTGTAGGGAACACTGAAGCTTTCTTT TRBJ1-1 14 few TRBV10-3 NA
CASSGRLAGGPLDTQYF TGTGCCAGCAGCGGGAGACTAGCGGGAGGCCCCTTGGATACGCAGTATTTT TRBJ2-3 17 NA TRBV9 TRBD2
CASSQVPGFNSPLHF TGCGCCAGCAGCCAAGTGCCAGGGTTCAATTCACCCCTCCACTTT TRBJ1-6 15 NA TRBV4-1 NA
CATHRGRDRDTGELFF TGTGCCACTCATCGTGGGCGGGACAGGGATACCGGGGAGCTGTTTTTT TRBJ2-2 16 few TRBV19 TRBD1
CAWSVIGRGYNEQFF TGTGCCTGGAGTGTAATCGGGAGGGGTTACAATGAGCAGTTCTTC TRBJ2-1 15 NA TRBV30 TRBD2
CASSPDSSFNYGYTF TGTGCCAGTAGTCCGGACAGCTCCTTTAACTATGGCTACACCTTC TRBJ1-2 15 NA TRBV19 NA
CASSEGRGYEQYF TGCGCCAGCAGCGAGGGTCGGGGGTACGAGCAGTACTTC TRBJ2-7 13 NA TRBV4-3 NA
CSVVLDLSYEQYF TGCAGCGTTGTCCTAGATCTTTCCTACGAGCAGTACTTC TRBJ2-7 13 NA TRBV29-1 NA
CASSIRTGDYEQYF TGTGCCAGTAGTATAAGGACAGGGGACTACGAGCAGTACTTC TRBJ2-7 14 NA TRBV19 TRBD1
CASQYGANIQYF TGTGCCAGCCAGTACGGAGCAAACATTCAGTACTTC TRBJ2-4 12 NA TRBV7-2 NA
CAWSVQGPPYEQYF TGTGCCTGGAGTGTACAGGGGCCTCCCTACGAGCAGTACTTC TRBJ2-7 14 NA TRBV30 TRBD1
CASSVGTGGSEAFF TGTGCCAGCAGCGTAGGGACAGGGGGCTCTGAAGCTTTCTTT TRBJ1-1 14 NA TRBV9 TRBD1
CASSKYYEQYF TGTGCCAGCAGCAAATACTACGAGCAGTACTTC TRBJ2-7 11 NA TRBV25-1 NA
CASSLYPQETQYF TGTGCCAGCAGCTTATATCCGCAGGAGACCCAGTACTTC TRBJ2-5 13 NA TRBV11-3 NA
CASSLGPGQGEKLFF TGTGCCAGCAGCCTCGGGCCAGGACAGGGTGAAAAACTGTTTTTT TRBJ1-4 15 NA TRBV5-4 TRBD1
CASSFSHEQYF TGTGCCAGCAGCTTTAGCCACGAGCAGTACTTC TRBJ2-7 11 NA TRBV7-2 NA
CSVGDTIPYNEQFF TGCAGCGTTGGGGACACTATACCCTACAATGAGCAGTTCTTC TRBJ2-1 14 NA TRBV29-1 NA